This entry lists 14 T cell receptor beta chains sequenced from one sample in a study of T cell responses to AZD1222 COVID-19 vaccine. Sequencing was performed with immunoSEQ multiplex PCR; in TCRdb, only in-frame clones are kept and a portion is missing. The sample contains roughly 150,000 clones, 92% of which appear only once. Specimen: peripheral blood, collected 28 days after the second AZD1222 dose. The source is an adult who received the AZD1222 COVID-19 vaccine.

This sequence joins TRBV7-2 and TRBJ1-5, with D hard to call. The V gene lost 3 bases and the J gene lost 1 base, with 10 bases spanning the gap. The CDR3 has 15 amino acids. Germline-derived CDR1 and CDR2 are SGHTA and FQGNSA. The CDR3 coding sequence is TGTGCCAGCAGCTTGATTGAAGACAGCAATCAGCCCCAGCATTTT. This translates into CASSLIEDSNQPQHF.

The chain has TRBV4-1 and TRBJ1-5, with 7 bases lining up with TRBD1. Germline lookup yields CDR1 MGHRA and CDR2 YSYEKL. This CDR3 contains 16 residues. V shed 3 bases and J 4 bases; nucleotides not matched to a gene: 9. The CDR3 DNA sequence: TGCGCCAGCAGCCAGTCCGGGACAGCCTCAAATCAGCCCCAGCATTTT. Translated: CASSQSGTASNQPQHF.

The chain joins TRBV2 to TRBJ2-3; D is undetermined. Germline V gene lookup returns CDR1 SNHLY and CDR2 FYNNEI. The CDR3 loop spans 13 amino acids. Trimming shortened V by 5 bases and J by 6 bases, and 12 bases separated the two germline ends. CDR3 coding DNA: TGTGCCAGCAGTCTATCGGGTTTGGATACGCAGTATTTT. Its protein is CASSLSGLDTQYF.

The chain employs TRBV6-5 and TRBJ2-1, with D unclear. The CDR3 is 13 residues long. Deletions cut 2 bases from V and 5 bases from J, with 7 bases between. Germline loops: CDR1 MNHEY, CDR2 SVGAGI. CDR3 nucleotides: TGTGCCAGCAGTTACGACCTAAACAATGAGCAGTTCTTC. Protein product: CASSYDLNNEQFF.

The rearrangement uses TRBV6-6 and TRBJ1-1, with unresolved D. There are 13 residues in the CDR3. V was pared by 7 bases and J by 4 bases, with 13 bases between. Looked up from germline, CDR1 is MNHNY and CDR2 is SVGAGI (reference sequence). CDR3 residues: CASTQGRATEAFF. The CDR3 region has the DNA TGTGCCAGCACACAAGGGAGGGCCACTGAAGCTTTCTTT.

This clone has just one count. The chain joins TRBV5-4 to TRBJ2-6; D is perhaps TRBD1 (5 bases). Germline loops: CDR1 SGHNT, CDR2 YYREEE (reference sequence). The CDR3 contains 15 residues. The ends were cut back, 0 bases at V and 4 bases at J, with 8 bases in the middle. Here the CDR3 DNA reads TGTGCCAGCAGCTTGGGGGGCACAGGGGCCAACGTCCTGACTTTC. It is translated as CASSLGGTGANVLTF.

In its sample, this clone was seen a few times. The rearrangement uses TRBV27 and TRBJ2-2; D ambiguous. The germline V and J ends were trimmed by 4 bases and 4 bases, with 4 bases remaining between them. The CDR3 is 12 residues long. Per germline, CDR1 MNHEY and CDR2 SMNVEV (reference sequence). The CDR3 loop is CASSYFTGELFF. The CDR3 DNA sequence: TGTGCCAGCAGTTATTTCACCGGGGAGCTGTTTTTT.

This clone was observed a handful of times. The chain has TRBV29-1 and TRBJ2-2, with D possibly TRBD1 on 6 matching bases. The V end lost 5 bases, the J end lost 1 base, and 11 bases lay between the germline ends. The CDR3 spans 14 residues. Germline lookup yields CDR1 SQVTM and CDR2 ANQGSEA. The CDR3: CSVQRGWNTGELFF. The CDR3 DNA reads as TGCAGCGTTCAAAGGGGGTGGAACACCGGGGAGCTGTTTTTT.

The chain employs TRBV4-1 and TRBJ2-1, with TRBD2 matching 12 bases. Unmatched junction bases numbered 8, after V lost 3 bases and J lost 8 bases. CDR3 size: 16 residues. The germline V gene has CDR1 MGHRA and CDR2 YSYEKL. The CDR3 protein is CASSHPQTSGSDEQFF. CDR3 coding DNA: TGCGCCAGCAGCCACCCACAGACTAGCGGGAGTGATGAGCAGTTCTTC.

The V call is TRBV30, the J call TRBJ1-1; tentative D call: TRBD1 (5 bases). V lost 0 bases to trimming and J lost 0 bases, with 5 bases between them. This CDR3 comprises 13 residues. Germline-derived CDR1 and CDR2 are GTSNPN and SVGIG (reference sequence). CDR3 region: CAWSVQVNTEAFF. As DNA, the CDR3 is TGTGCCTGGAGTGTACAGGTGAACACTGAAGCTTTCTTT.

This sequence joins TRBV7-9 and TRBJ1-1; 7 nucleotides agree with TRBD1. Germline loops: CDR1 SEHNR, CDR2 FQNEAQ (reference sequence). The CDR3 sequence is 14 residues long. V trimming: 1 base; J trimming: 4 bases; junction bases outside the gene matches: 3. The CDR3 loop reads CASSLVQGSTEAFF. DNA of the CDR3: TGTGCCAGCAGCTTAGTACAGGGGAGCACTGAAGCTTTCTTT. The full variable domain, completed using reference TRBV7-9 and TRBJ1-1, is DTGVSQNPRHKITKRGQNVTFRCDPISEHNRLYWYRQTLGQGPEFLTYFQNEAQLEKSRLLSDRFSAERPKGSFSTLEIQRTEQGDSAMYLCASSLVQGSTEAFFGQGTRLTVV.

The chain recombines TRBV3-1 (or the pseudogene TRBV3-2) with TRBJ2-1; 14 bases align to TRBD2. There are 15 residues in the CDR3. V was pared by 1 base and J by 7 bases, with 0 bases of the junction left unmatched. Per the germline V gene, CDR1 is LGHDT and CDR2 is YNNKEL (reference sequence). CDR3 loop: CASSQGTSGGNEQFF. CDR3 nucleotide sequence: TGTGCCAGCAGCCAAGGGACTAGCGGGGGGAATGAGCAGTTCTTC.

The chain links TRBV21-1 to TRBJ1-5; the listed D gene, TRBD1, was not tested against the DNA. TRBV21-1 is recorded as a pseudogene. The CDR3 totals 15 residues. The CDR3 nucleotides read TGTGCCAGCAGCAAATCCGGGACAGGAGGGCAGCCCCAGCATTTT. Its protein is CASSKSGTGGQPQHF.

V usage is TRBV4-1 and J usage is TRBJ2-1; 9 positions match TRBD1. The CDR3 runs to 15 residues. V shed 4 bases, J shed 10 bases, and the junction held 11 bases outside the gene matches. Germline CDR1 is MGHRA and CDR2 is YSYEKL. This CDR3 reads CASSPNRGRPEEQFF. CDR3 DNA: TGCGCCAGCAGCCCCAACAGGGGGCGCCCCGAAGAGCAGTTCTTC.